The clone carrying this T cell receptor beta chain was counted ten times or more. Its antigen is currently unknown. The germline gives CDR1 DFQATT, CDR2 SNEGSKA (reference sequence). The CDR3 runs to 12 residues. V lost 4 bases and J lost 1, with 8 bases in between. The entry originates in a study of human T cells and chemical hapten exposure. At the level of the study: Per-sample variation in TCR yield stemmed mainly from small pooled library volume differences. Broader study findings: No shift was seen in TCRs above 1 in 1000 frequency with DPC sensitization.

The study used a library that attached unique molecular identifiers to individual cDNA molecules. In the source study's methods: With a range of roughly 23,224 to 690,600, the median per sample was 95,638 TCRs. A single record per CDR3 protein comes from TCRdb applying MiXCR to the 5' RACE reads. None of the V and J calls come from the authors' own analysis; TCRdb made them. The sample has 110,000 to 150,000 distinct CDR3 sequences, about 4% seen once. Total RNA was isolated from unfractionated whole blood. This TCR came from a female donor in good health. V usage is TRBV20-1 and J usage is TRBJ2-7; no firm D call. CDR3 loop: CSATGRSYEQYF. The DNA for the CDR3 is TGCAGTGCTACAGGTCGATCCTACGAGCAGTACTTC.